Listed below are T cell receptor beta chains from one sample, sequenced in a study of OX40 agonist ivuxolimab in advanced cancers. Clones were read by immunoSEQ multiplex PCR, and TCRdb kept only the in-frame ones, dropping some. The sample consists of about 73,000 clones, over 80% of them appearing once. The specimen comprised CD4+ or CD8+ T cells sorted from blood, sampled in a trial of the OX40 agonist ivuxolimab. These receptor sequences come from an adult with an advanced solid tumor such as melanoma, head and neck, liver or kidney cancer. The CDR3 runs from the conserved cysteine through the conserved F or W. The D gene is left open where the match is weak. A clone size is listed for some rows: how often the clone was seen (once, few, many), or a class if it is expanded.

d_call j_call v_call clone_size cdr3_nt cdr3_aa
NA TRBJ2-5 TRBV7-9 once TGTGCCAGCAGCAAACGAGGCCGGGACTCCGTACAAGAGACCCAGTACTTC CASSKRGRDSVQETQYF
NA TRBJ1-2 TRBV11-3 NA TGTGCCAGCAGCTCGCCCCTGGGCAACTATGGCTACACCTTC CASSSPLGNYGYTF
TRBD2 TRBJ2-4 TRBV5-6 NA TGTGCCAGCAGCTTACTAGCGGGAGCAGGAGTGGGATCGCGGTACTTC CASSLLAGAGVGSRYF
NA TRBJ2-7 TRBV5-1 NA TGCGCCAGCAGCTCCGTTTCCTACGAGCAGTACTTC CASSSVSYEQYF
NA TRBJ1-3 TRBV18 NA TGTGCCAGCTCACCTCTACAGGGAACTCTCTCTGGAAACACCATATATTTT CASSPLQGTLSGNTIYF
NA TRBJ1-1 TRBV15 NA TGTGCCACCAGCAGAGGGATTGAGGGTGAAGCTTTCTTT CATSRGIEGEAFF
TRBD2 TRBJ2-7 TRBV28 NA TGTGCCAGCAGTTTCCCGACTAGCCGCGAGCAGTACTTC CASSFPTSREQYF
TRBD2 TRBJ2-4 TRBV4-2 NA TGTGCCAGCAGCCAAGATCGGACTAGCGGGTCAGCCAAAAACATTCAGTACTTC CASSQDRTSGSAKNIQYF
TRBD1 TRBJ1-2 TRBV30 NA TGTGCCGGCAACAGGGGGCATGGCTACACCTTC CAGNRGHGYTF
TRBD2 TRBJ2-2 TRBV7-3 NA TGTGCCAGCAGCTTAAAAGTCGCGAAGGGTATAGCGGGAGTAGACACCGGGGAGCTGTTTTTT CASSLKVAKGIAGVDTGELFF
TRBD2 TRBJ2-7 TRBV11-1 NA TGTGCCAGCAGCTTCGCGGGAGGTCCTTACGAGCAGTACTTC CASSFAGGPYEQYF
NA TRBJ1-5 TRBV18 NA TGTGCCAGCTCACGGGGGCAAGGGCATCAGCCCCAGCATTTT CASSRGQGHQPQHF
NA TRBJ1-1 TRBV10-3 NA TGTGCCATCAGTGACAGGGGTCCCACTGAAGCTTTCTTT CAISDRGPTEAFF
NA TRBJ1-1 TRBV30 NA TGTGCCTGGACGGGACTGTTGAACACTGAAGCTTTCTTT CAWTGLLNTEAFF
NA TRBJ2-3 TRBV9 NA TGTGCCAGCAGCGCACAGCAGCGGGCAGGGGCCACAGATACGCAGTATTTT CASSAQQRAGATDTQYF
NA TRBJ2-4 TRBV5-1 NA TGCGCCAGCAGCCACGACGTGGAGGGCAAAAACATTCAGTACTTC CASSHDVEGKNIQYF
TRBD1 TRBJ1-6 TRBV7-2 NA TGTGCCAGCAGCCCGGACAGGGGGTTGTATAATTCACCCCTCCACTTT CASSPDRGLYNSPLHF
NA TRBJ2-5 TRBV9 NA TGTGCCAGCAGCGTCGGACATCACCAAGTCCAGACCCAGTACTTC CASSVGHHQVQTQYF
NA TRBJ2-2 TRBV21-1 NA TGTGCCAGCAGCAAATTCGGGACAGACCCCTCGACGAACACCGGGGAGCTGTTTTTT CASSKFGTDPSTNTGELFF
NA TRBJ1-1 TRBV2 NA TGTGCCAGCAGTGAAGATCTACTGGCGGACACTGAAGCTTTCTTT CASSEDLLADTEAFF
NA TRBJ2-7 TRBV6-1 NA TGTGCCAGCAGTGAAGTTGCTGAGCAGTACTTC CASSEVAEQYF
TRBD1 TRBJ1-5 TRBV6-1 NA TGTGCCAGCGGGGACAGAAGCTCTCAGCCCCAGCATTTT CASGDRSSQPQHF
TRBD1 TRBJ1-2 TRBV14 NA TGTGCCAGCAACCCCGGGACAGGGAGCTATGGCTACACCTTC CASNPGTGSYGYTF
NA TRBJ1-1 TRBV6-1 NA TGTGCCAGCAGTGTGGATGGGAACACTGAAGCTTTCTTT CASSVDGNTEAFF
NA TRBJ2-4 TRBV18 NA TGTGCCAGCTCACCGGGAGCAGACCCAAACATTCAGTACTTC CASSPGADPNIQYF
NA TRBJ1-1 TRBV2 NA TGTGCCAGCAGTTACGACACTACCTGGGGGGCTTTCTTT CASSYDTTWGAFF
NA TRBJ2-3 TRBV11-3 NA TGTGCCAGCAGCCCCAGGGAGGGGGGAGATACGCAGTATTTT CASSPREGGDTQYF
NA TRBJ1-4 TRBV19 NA TGTGCCAGTAGTATAGGCCGTCGGGGAGGCACTAATGAAAAACTGTTTTTT CASSIGRRGGTNEKLFF
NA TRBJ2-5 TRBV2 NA TGTGCCAGCAAAAGGACGGCCCAAGAGACCCAGTACTTC CASKRTAQETQYF
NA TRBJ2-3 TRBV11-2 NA TGTGCCAGCAGCTTAGGTCTCTTCTCGGGAGCAGATACGCAGTATTTT CASSLGLFSGADTQYF
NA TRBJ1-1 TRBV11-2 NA TGTGCCAGCAGTTTCACAGGCGCTCGAAAAGCTTTCTTT CASSFTGARKAFF
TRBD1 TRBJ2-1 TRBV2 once TGTGCCAGCAGTGAGGACAGGGGGTCCTACAATGAGCAGTTCTTC CASSEDRGSYNEQFF
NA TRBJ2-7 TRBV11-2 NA TGTGCCAGCAGCAACCGTGGTTGGGCCTCCTACGAGCAGTACTTC CASSNRGWASYEQYF
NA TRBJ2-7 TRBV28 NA TGTGCCAGCAGTTTGCAGTACGAGCAGTACTTC CASSLQYEQYF
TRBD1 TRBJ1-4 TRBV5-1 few TGCGCCAGCAGCCTGAGGACAGGGAAAGAAAAACTGTTTTTT CASSLRTGKEKLFF
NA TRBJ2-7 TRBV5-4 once TGTGCCAGCAGCTTAGGGGGGGCCACCTACGAGCAGTACTTC CASSLGGATYEQYF
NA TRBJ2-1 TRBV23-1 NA TGCGCCAGCAGTCGGCAGCACCCCTTCAATGAGCAGTTCTTC CASSRQHPFNEQFF
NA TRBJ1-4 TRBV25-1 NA TGTGCCAGCAGGGCCTCGGTGGGAAAACTGTTTTTT CASRASVGKLFF
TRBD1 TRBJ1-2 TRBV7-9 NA TGTGCCAGCAGCTTAGAACAGGGGGCTTTTGGCTACACCTTC CASSLEQGAFGYTF
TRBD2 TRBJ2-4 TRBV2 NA TGTGCCATCAATGGTCGAGGTAGCGGGGAAGAAAACATTCAGTACTTC CAINGRGSGEENIQYF
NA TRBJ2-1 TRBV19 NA TGTGCCAGCACTAAAGGGAACCGACTTTTGAATGAGCAGTTCTTC CASTKGNRLLNEQFF
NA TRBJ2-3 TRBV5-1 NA TGCGCCAGCAGCCCCCCGGGGGTTGCAGATACGCAGTATTTT CASSPPGVADTQYF
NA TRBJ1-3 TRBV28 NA TGTGCCGGAGGGGCAGCCTCTGGAAACACCATATATTTT CAGGAASGNTIYF
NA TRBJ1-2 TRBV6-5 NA TGTGCCAGCAGTCCTGGGACATATGAGGGTGGCTACACCTTC CASSPGTYEGGYTF
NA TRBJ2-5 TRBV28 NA TGTGCCAGCACTCGGGGAGGTGGGCAAGAGACCCAGTACTTC CASTRGGGQETQYF
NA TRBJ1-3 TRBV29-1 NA TGCAGCGTTGAAGCAGGGATCGGAAACACCATATATTTT CSVEAGIGNTIYF
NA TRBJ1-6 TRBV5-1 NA TGCGCCAGCAGCTACGACGGAGAGAGGAATTCACCCCTCCACTTT CASSYDGERNSPLHF
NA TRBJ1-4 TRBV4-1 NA TGCGCCAGCAGCCGGTTGTTGCAGATTAATGAAAAACTGTTTTTT CASSRLLQINEKLFF
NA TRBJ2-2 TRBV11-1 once TGTGCCAGCAGCTTAGCGGGGGCGAACACCGGGGAGCTGTTTTTT CASSLAGANTGELFF
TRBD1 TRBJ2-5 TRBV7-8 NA TGTGCCAGCAGCATACAGACCTCAGGGGGAGAGACCCAGTACTTC CASSIQTSGGETQYF
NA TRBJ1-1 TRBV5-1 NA TGCGCCAGCAGCTCGACAGCGAACACTGAAGCTTTCTTT CASSSTANTEAFF
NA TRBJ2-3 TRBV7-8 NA TGTGCCAGCAGCCCCTACGGGGTCGCGGGGGATACGCAGTATTTT CASSPYGVAGDTQYF